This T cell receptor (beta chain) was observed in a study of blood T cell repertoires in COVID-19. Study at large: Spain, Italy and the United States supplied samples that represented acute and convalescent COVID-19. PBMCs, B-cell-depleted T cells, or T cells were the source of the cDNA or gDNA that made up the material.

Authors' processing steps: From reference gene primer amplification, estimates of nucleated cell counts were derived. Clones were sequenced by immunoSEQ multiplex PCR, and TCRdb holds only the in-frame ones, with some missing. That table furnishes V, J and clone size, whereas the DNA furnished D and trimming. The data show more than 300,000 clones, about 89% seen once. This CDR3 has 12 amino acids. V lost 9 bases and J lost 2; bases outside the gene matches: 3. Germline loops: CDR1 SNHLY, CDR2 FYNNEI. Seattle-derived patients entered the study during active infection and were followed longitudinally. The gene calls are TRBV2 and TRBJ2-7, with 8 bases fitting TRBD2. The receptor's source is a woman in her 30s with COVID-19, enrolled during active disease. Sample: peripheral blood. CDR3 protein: CASTGLAYEQYF. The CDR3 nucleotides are TGTGCCAGTACGGGACTAGCCTACGAGCAGTACTTC.